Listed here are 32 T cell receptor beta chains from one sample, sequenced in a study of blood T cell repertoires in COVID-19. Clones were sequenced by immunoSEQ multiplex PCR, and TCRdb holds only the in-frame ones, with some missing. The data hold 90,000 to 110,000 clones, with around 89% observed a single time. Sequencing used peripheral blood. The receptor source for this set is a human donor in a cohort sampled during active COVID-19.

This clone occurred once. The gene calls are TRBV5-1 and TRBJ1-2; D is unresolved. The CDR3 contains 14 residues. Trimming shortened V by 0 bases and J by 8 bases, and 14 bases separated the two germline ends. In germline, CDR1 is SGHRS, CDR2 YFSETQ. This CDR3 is CASSLEVRGEGYTF. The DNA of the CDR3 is TGCGCCAGCAGCTTGGAAGTCCGGGGAGAGGGCTACACCTTC.

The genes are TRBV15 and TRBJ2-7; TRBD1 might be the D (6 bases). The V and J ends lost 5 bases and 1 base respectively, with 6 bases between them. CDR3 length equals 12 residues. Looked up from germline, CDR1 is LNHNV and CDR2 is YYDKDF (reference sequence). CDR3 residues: CATSGTSYEQYF. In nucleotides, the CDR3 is TGTGCCACCAGCGGGACATCCTACGAGCAGTACTTC. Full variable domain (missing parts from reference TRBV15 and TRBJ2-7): DAMVIQNPRYQVTQFGKPVTLSCSQTLNHNVMYWYQQKSSQAPKLLFHYYDKDFNNEADTPDNFQSRRPNTSFCFLDIRSPGLGDTAMYLCATSGTSYEQYFGPGTRLTVT.

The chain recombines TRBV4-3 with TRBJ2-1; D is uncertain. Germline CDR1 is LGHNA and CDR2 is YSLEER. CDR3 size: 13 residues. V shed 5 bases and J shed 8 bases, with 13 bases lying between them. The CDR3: CASSSPSNDEQFF. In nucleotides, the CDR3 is TGCGCCAGCAGCTCACCCTCTAATGATGAGCAGTTCTTC.

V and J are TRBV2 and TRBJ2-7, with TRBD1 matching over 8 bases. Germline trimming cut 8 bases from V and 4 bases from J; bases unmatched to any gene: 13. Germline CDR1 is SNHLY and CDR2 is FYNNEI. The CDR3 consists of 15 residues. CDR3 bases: TGTGCCAGCGTGAGGAGCGGACAGGGAAGTTACGAGCAGTACTTC. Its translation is CASVRSGQGSYEQYF.

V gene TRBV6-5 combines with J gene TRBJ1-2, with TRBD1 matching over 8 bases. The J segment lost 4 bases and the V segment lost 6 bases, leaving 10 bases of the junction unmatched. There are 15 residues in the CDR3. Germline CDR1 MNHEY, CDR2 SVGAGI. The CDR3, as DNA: TGTGCCAGCAGCCCCCGGACAGGGTTGACCTATGGCTACACCTTC. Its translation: CASSPRTGLTYGYTF.

CDR3 in DNA: TGTGCCAGTAGTATAGATCTAGCGGGTGCCTACAATGAGCAGTTCTTC. This codes for CASSIDLAGAYNEQFF. The J gene is TRBJ2-1, the V gene TRBV19, with 8 bases lining up with TRBD2. Germline assignment: CDR1 LNHDA and CDR2 SQIVND (reference sequence). V shed 0 bases, J shed 2 bases, and the junction held 3 bases outside the gene matches. This CDR3 is built from 16 residues.

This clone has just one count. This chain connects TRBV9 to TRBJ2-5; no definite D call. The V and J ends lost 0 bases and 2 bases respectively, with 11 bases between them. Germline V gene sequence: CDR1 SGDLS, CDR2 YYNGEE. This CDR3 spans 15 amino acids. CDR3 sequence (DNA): TGTGCCAGCAGCGTAGACCCCCAACTACAAGAGACCCAGTACTTC. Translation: CASSVDPQLQETQYF.

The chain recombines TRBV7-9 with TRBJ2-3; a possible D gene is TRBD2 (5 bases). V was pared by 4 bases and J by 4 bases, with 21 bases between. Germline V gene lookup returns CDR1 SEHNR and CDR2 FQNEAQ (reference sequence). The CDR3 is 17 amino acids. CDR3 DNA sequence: TGTGCCAGCAGCTCCCACCAAGGGTCTAACGGGGCAGATACGCAGTATTTT. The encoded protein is CASSSHQGSNGADTQYF.

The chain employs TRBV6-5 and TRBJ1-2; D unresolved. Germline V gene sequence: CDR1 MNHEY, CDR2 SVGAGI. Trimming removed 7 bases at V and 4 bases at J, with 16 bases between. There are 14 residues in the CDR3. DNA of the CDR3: TGTGCCAGCACCCGCCCCGGGAGGATCTATGGCTACACCTTC. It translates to CASTRPGRIYGYTF.

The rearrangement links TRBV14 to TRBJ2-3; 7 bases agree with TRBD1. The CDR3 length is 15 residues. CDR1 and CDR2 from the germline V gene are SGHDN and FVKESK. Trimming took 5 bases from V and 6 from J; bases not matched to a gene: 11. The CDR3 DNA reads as TGTGCCAGCAGCTCTTCAGGGGGAATCACTGATACGCAGTATTTT. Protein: CASSSSGGITDTQYF.

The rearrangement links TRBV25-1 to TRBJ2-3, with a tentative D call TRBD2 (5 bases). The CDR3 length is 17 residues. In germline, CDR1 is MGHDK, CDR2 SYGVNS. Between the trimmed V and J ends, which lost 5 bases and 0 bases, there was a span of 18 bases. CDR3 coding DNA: TGTGCCAGCAGTAAATGGACTGGAACTTTTAGCACAGATACGCAGTATTTT. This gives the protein CASSKWTGTFSTDTQYF. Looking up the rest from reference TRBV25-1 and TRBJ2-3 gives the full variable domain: EADIYQTPRYLVIGTGKKITLECSQTMGHDKMYWYQQDPGMELHLIHYSYGVNSTEKGDLSSESTVSRIRTEHFPLTLESARPSHTSQYLCASSKWTGTFSTDTQYFGPGTRLTVL.

The CDR3 DNA sequence: TGTGCCAGCAGTCTTAGACAGGGGAACAATCAGCCCCAGCATTTT. Amino acid sequence: CASSLRQGNNQPQHF. This chain links TRBV5-8 with TRBJ1-5; 8 nucleotides agree with TRBD1. J gave up 3 bases and V 5 bases, and 7 bases lay outside the gene matches. The V gene's germline CDR1 is SGHTS and CDR2 YDEGEE. The CDR3 runs 15 residues.

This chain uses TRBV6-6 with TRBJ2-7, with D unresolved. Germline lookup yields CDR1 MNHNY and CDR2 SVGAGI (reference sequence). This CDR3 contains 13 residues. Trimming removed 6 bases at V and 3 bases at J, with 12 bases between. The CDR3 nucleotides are TGTGCCAGCAGCCGCCTAGTAGGCTACGAGCAGTACTTC. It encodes CASSRLVGYEQYF.

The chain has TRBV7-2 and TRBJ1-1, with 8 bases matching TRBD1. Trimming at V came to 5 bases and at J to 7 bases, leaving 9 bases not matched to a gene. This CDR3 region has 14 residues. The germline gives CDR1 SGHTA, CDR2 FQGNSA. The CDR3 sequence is CASSRGQVGFEAFF. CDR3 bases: TGTGCCAGCAGCAGGGGACAGGTTGGGTTTGAAGCTTTCTTT. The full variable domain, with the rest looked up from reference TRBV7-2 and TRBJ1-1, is GAGVSQSPSNKVTEKGKDVELRCDPISGHTALYWYRQSLGQGLEFLIYFQGNSAPDKSGLPSDRFSAERTGGSVSTLTIQRTQQEDSAVYLCASSRGQVGFEAFFGQGTRLTVV.

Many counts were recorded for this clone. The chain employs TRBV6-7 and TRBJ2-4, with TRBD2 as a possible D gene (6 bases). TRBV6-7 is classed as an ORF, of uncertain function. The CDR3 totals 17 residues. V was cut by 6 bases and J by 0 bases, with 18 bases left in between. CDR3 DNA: TGTGCCAGCAGATGGGGGGAATCTGTTCTAGCCAAAAACATTCAGTACTTC. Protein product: CASRWGESVLAKNIQYF.

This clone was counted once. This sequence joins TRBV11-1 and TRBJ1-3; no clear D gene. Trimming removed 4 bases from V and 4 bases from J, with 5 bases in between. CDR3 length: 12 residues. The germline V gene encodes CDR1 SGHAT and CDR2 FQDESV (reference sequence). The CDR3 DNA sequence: TGTGCCAGCAGCTCACAAGGAAACACCATATATTTT. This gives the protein CASSSQGNTIYF.

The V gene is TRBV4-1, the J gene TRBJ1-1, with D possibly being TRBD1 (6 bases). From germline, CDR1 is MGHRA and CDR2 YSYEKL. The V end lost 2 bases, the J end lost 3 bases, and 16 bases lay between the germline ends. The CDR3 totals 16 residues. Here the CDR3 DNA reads TGCGCCAGCAGCCAAACCTCAGGGGCCCGGTACACTGAAGCTTTCTTT. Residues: CASSQTSGARYTEAFF.

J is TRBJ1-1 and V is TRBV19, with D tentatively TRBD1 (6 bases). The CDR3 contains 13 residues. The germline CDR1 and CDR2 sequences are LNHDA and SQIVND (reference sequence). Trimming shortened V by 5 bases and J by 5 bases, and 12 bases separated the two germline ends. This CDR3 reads CASSPERGTEAFF. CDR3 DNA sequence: TGTGCCAGTAGTCCGGAGAGGGGGACTGAAGCTTTCTTT.

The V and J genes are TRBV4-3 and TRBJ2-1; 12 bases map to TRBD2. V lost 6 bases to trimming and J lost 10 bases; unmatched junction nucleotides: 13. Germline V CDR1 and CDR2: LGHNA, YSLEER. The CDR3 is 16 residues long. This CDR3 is CASSPSPSGRADEQFF. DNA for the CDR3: TGCGCCAGCAGTCCAAGCCCTAGCGGGAGGGCCGACGAGCAGTTCTTC.

CDR3 sequence: CASSPAGKPQHF. The CDR3 DNA follows: TGTGCCAGCTCACCAGCAGGGAAGCCCCAGCATTTT. This chain connects TRBV18 to TRBJ1-5; tentative D call: TRBD1 (5 bases). V dropped 2 bases and J dropped 8 bases, with 7 bases sitting between them. The V gene's germline CDR1 is KGHSH and CDR2 LQKENI. The length of the CDR3 is 12 residues.

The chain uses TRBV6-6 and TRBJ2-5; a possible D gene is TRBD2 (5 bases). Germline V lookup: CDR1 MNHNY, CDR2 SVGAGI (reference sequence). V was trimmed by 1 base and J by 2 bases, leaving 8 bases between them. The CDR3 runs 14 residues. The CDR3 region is CASSYYEGQETQYF. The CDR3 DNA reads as TGTGCCAGCAGTTACTATGAGGGACAAGAGACCCAGTACTTC.

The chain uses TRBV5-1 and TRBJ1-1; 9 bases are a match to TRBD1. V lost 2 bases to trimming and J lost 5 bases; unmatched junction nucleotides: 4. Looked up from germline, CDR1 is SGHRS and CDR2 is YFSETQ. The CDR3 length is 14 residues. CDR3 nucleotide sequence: TGCGCCAGCAGCTTCCGGGACAGGGTGACTGAAGCTTTCTTT. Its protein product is CASSFRDRVTEAFF.

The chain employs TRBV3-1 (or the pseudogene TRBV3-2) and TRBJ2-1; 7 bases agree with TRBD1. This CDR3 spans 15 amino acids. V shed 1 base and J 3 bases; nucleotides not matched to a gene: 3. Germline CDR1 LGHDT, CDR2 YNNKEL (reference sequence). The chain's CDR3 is CASSQGWTGYNEQFF. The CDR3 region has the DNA TGTGCCAGCAGCCAAGGGTGGACAGGCTACAATGAGCAGTTCTTC.

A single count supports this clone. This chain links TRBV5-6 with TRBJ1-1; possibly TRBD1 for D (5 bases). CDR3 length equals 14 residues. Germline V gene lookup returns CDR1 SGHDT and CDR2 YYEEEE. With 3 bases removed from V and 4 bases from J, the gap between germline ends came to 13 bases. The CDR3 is CASSWGGGGTEAFF. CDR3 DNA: TGTGCCAGCAGCTGGGGGGGAGGAGGCACTGAAGCTTTCTTT.

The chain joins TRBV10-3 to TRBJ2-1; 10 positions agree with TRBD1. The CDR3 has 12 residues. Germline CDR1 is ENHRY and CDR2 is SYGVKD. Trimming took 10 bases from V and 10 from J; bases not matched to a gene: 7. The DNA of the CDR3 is TGTGCCACTCAAGGGACAGGGGTAGAGCAGTTCTTC. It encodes CATQGTGVEQFF.

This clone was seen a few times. The CDR3 DNA reads TGTGCCAGCAGCCACCCAAACAGGGGGCCCCCTAACTATGGCTACACCTTC. Translation gives CASSHPNRGPPNYGYTF. The chain links TRBV4-2 to TRBJ1-2; 9 nucleotides line up with TRBD1. This CDR3 contains 17 residues. The junction had 8 bases not matched to a gene; V was cut back by 3 bases and J by 0 bases. Germline V lookup: CDR1 LGHNA, CDR2 YNFKEQ.

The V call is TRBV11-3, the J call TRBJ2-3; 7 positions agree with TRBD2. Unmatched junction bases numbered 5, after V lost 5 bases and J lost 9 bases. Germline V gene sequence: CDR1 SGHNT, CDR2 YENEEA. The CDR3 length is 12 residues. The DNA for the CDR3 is TGTGCCAGCAGCCTAGGGCGGGGGACGCAGTATTTT. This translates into CASSLGRGTQYF.

The CDR3, as DNA: TGTGCCAGCAGTTGGGACAGGGGGGCTGGCTACACCTTC. Translating it yields CASSWDRGAGYTF. The gene calls are TRBV13 and TRBJ1-2; 11 nucleotides align to TRBD1. This CDR3 is built from 13 residues. The V and J ends lost 6 bases and 7 bases, in that order; junction bases with no gene match: 4. The V gene's germline CDR1 is PRHDT and CDR2 FYEKMQ (reference sequence).

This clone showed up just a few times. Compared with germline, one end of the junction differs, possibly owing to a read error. The CDR3 protein is CASSLGYSLVF. For the CDR3, the DNA is TGTGCCAGCAGCTTAGGGTACAGTTTGGTTTTT. J is TRBJ1-4 and V is TRBV7-9; D is uncertain. The CDR3 runs 11 residues. The germline V gene has CDR1 SEHNR and CDR2 FQNEAQ (reference sequence).

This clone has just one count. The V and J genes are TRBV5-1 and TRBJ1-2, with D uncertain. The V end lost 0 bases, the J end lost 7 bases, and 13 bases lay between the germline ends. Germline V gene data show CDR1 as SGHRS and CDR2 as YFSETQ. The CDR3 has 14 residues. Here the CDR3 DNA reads TGCGCCAGCAGCTTGGCCAGTACAGCTCTTGGCTACACCTTC. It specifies CASSLASTALGYTF.

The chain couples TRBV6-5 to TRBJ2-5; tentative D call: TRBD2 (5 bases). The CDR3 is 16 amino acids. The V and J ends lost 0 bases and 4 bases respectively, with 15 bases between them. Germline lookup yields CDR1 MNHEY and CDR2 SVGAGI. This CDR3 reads CASSYSLATGGETQYF. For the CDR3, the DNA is TGTGCCAGCAGTTACTCGTTGGCCACTGGAGGAGAGACCCAGTACTTC.

The DNA of the CDR3 is TGTGCCAGCAGTTCCGGGACAGGGAACACCGGGGAGCTGTTTTTT. It specifies CASSSGTGNTGELFF. The V gene is TRBV27, the J gene TRBJ2-2, with 8 bases that match TRBD1. Germline trimming cut 4 bases from V and 1 base from J; bases unmatched to any gene: 2. The CDR3 totals 15 residues. Germline V gene sequence: CDR1 MNHEY, CDR2 SMNVEV (reference sequence).